The 25 T cell receptor beta chains below were found in one sample sequenced in a study of shared clonotypes between healthy human individuals. Profiled with immunoSEQ multiplex PCR; TCRdb holds only in-frame clones, not every one. Of around 700,000 clones listed, about 74% are singletons. The sequenced material came from memory CD4+ T cells sorted from blood. Regarding subset: CD45RA-negative fraction. Every receptor here comes from a woman in her 30s in good health.

J is TRBJ2-1 and V is TRBV30; D is perhaps TRBD2 (6 bases). Trimming removed 3 bases at V and 5 bases at J, with 11 bases between. Per germline, CDR1 GTSNPN and CDR2 SVGIG (reference sequence). The CDR3 runs 13 residues. The CDR3 DNA reads TGTGCCTGGAGGGGGGGACGGGACAATGAGCAGTTCTTC. It translates to CAWRGGRDNEQFF.

The CDR3 nucleotides read TGTGCCAGCAGTTTACTCCGACAGGGGTATTACTATGGCTACACCTTC. Residues: CASSLLRQGYYYGYTF. The V gene is TRBV28, the J gene TRBJ1-2, with 8 bases matching TRBD1. Looked up from germline, CDR1 is MDHEN and CDR2 is SYDVKM. The CDR3 loop spans 16 amino acids. Trimming cost V 2 bases and J 3 bases; bases outside gene matches: 8.

This chain joins TRBV7-8 and TRBJ2-1, with D possibly matching TRBD2 (5 bases). Germline V CDR1 and CDR2: SGHVS, FQNEAQ. The CDR3 is 15 amino acids. Trimming pared 3 bases from V and 7 bases from J, leaving 16 bases between. This CDR3 reads CASSFSAGKWNEQFF. CDR3 sequence (DNA): TGTGCCAGCAGCTTTTCGGCCGGGAAATGGAATGAGCAGTTCTTC.

In its sample, this clone was seen a few times. This sequence joins TRBV28 and TRBJ1-5; 7 positions agree with TRBD1. The germline V gene encodes CDR1 MDHEN and CDR2 SYDVKM. CDR3 length: 14 amino acids. V dropped 7 bases and J dropped 5; count of bases not matched to a gene: 8. The CDR3 loop reads CASNYTGDDQPQHF. The CDR3 DNA reads as TGTGCCAGCAACTATACAGGGGACGATCAGCCCCAGCATTTT. Supplemented by reference TRBV28 and TRBJ1-5, the full variable domain reads DVKVTQSSRYLVKRTGEKVFLECVQDMDHENMFWYRQDPGLGLRLIYFSYDVKMKEKGDIPEGYSVSREKKERFSLILESASTNQTSMYLCASNYTGDDQPQHFGDGTRLSIL.

The chain combines TRBV5-1 with TRBJ1-2; 7 positions agree with TRBD1. There are 16 residues in the CDR3. Unmatched junction bases numbered 11, after V lost 2 bases and J lost 4 bases. Germline assignment: CDR1 SGHRS and CDR2 YFSETQ. The CDR3 DNA reads TGCGCCAGCAGCTTAACCCCGACAGGGACGATCTATGGCTACACCTTC. It is translated as CASSLTPTGTIYGYTF.

Of note for this clone: A much larger clone lies one base from this, so it may be a read error. The rearrangement links TRBV9 to TRBJ2-2; tentative D call: TRBD2 (5 bases). Germline-derived CDR1 and CDR2 are SGDLS and YYNGEE. There are 15 residues in the CDR3. The CDR3 reads CASSVGIETTGEPFF. DNA of the CDR3: TGTGCCAGCAGCGTAGGGATAGAAACCACCGGGGAGCCGTTTTTT.

V usage is TRBV10-2 and J usage is TRBJ1-2; no clear D. CDR3 length: 14 amino acids. Germline loops: CDR1 WSHSY, CDR2 SAAADI. Trimming took 3 bases from V and 5 from J, leaving 13 bases between them. CDR3 nucleotides: TGCGCCAGCAGTGACAGCTTGGCGGTTTATGGCTACACCTTC. It yields the protein CASSDSLAVYGYTF.

The V call is TRBV28, the J call TRBJ2-7, with D tentatively TRBD2 (5 bases). V was trimmed by 5 bases and J by 4 bases, leaving 18 bases between them. The CDR3 extends over 15 amino acids. Germline V gene data show CDR1 as MDHEN and CDR2 as SYDVKM. Here the CDR3 reads CASSDRWKGAYEQYF. In DNA, the CDR3 is TGTGCCAGCAGTGATAGGTGGAAGGGAGCGTACGAGCAGTACTTC.

The chain is built from TRBV19 and TRBJ1-2, with TRBD1 matching over 7 bases. Germline-derived CDR1 and CDR2 are LNHDA and SQIVND (reference sequence). CDR3 length: 16 amino acids. The ends lost 3 bases at V and 3 bases at J; junction bases unmatched: 10. The CDR3 nucleotides read TGTGCCAGTAGTATTGTAAGAGGGGGCGCGGACTATGGCTACACCTTC. It specifies CASSIVRGGADYGYTF.

This clone was counted a few times. V gene TRBV7-2 combines with J gene TRBJ2-7; D unclear. The CDR3 contains 14 residues. V dropped 5 bases and J dropped 7 bases, with 18 bases sitting between them. Germline V gene lookup returns CDR1 SGHTA and CDR2 FQGNSA. The CDR3 reads CASSKTYMAGEQYF. Here the CDR3 DNA reads TGTGCCAGCAGCAAGACCTACATGGCCGGAGAGCAGTACTTC.

The chain is built from TRBV5-4 and TRBJ2-5; no clear D gene. The V gene's germline CDR1 is SGHNT and CDR2 YYREEE (reference sequence). Trimming removed 2 bases at V and 1 base at J, with 6 bases between. The CDR3 has 13 amino acids. CDR3 sequence: CASSFDAQETQYF. In DNA, the CDR3 is TGTGCCAGCAGCTTCGACGCCCAAGAGACCCAGTACTTC.

V gene TRBV28 combines with J gene TRBJ2-7; D gene unclear. In germline, CDR1 is MDHEN, CDR2 SYDVKM. V shed 6 bases and J shed 4 bases, with 10 bases lying between them. The CDR3 contains 12 residues. CDR3 sequence: CASSALRYEQYF. The CDR3 nucleotides read TGTGCCAGCAGCGCGCTGCGGTACGAGCAGTACTTC.

The genes are TRBV5-4 and TRBJ1-4; possibly TRBD1 for D (6 bases). The CDR3 sequence is 13 residues long. CDR1 is SGHNT, CDR2 YYREEE, per germline (reference sequence). Trimming took 6 bases from V and 14 from J, leaving 20 bases between them. CDR3 region: CASTIDNWGRLFF. The CDR3 DNA reads TGTGCCAGCACTATTGATAATTGGGGGCGGCTGTTTTTT.

V usage is TRBV5-1 and J usage is TRBJ2-5, with D perhaps matching TRBD1 (5 bases). V was cut by 9 bases and J by 2 bases, with 14 bases left in between. The germline V gene has CDR1 SGHRS and CDR2 YFSETQ. This CDR3 comprises 13 residues. The CDR3 here is CATSDSTQETQYF. In DNA, the CDR3 is TGCGCCACCTCCGACAGTACTCAAGAGACCCAGTACTTC.

The J gene is TRBJ2-3, the V gene TRBV11-2; possibly TRBD1 for D (5 bases). The CDR3 length is 13 residues. Germline V gene sequence: CDR1 SGHAT, CDR2 FQNNGV. Trimming removed 3 bases at V and 5 bases at J, with 9 bases between. The CDR3 DNA follows: TGTGCCAGCAGCTTCCCAGGGATAGATACGCAGTATTTT. Protein product: CASSFPGIDTQYF.

V gene TRBV7-9 combines with J gene TRBJ2-7; 7 bases agree with TRBD2. CDR3 length: 19 residues. Trimming removed 1 base from V and 0 bases from J; junction bases left unmatched: 15. Per germline, CDR1 SEHNR and CDR2 FQNEAQ (reference sequence). CDR3 region: CASSLDPPGSGTSSYEQYF. The DNA for the CDR3 is TGTGCCAGCAGCTTAGATCCTCCAGGGAGCGGGACCAGCTCCTACGAGCAGTACTTC.

The table lists this clone with many counts. This sequence joins TRBV27 and TRBJ2-7; D may be TRBD1 (6 bases). This CDR3 has 14 amino acids. The germline V gene has CDR1 MNHEY and CDR2 SMNVEV (reference sequence). Trimming removed 10 bases from V and 9 bases from J, with 25 bases in between. CDR3 coding DNA: TGTGCCACGAGACAGGACGCCACCCGAGGTAGGCAGTACTTC. Its protein product is CATRQDATRGRQYF.

CDR3 bases: TGTGCCAGTGGGGGACAGGGCGGCTATGGCTACACCTTC. Its protein product is CASGGQGGYGYTF. This chain joins TRBV19 and TRBJ1-2; 9 nucleotides agree with TRBD1. The CDR3 runs to 13 residues. Germline V gene sequence: CDR1 LNHDA, CDR2 SQIVND (reference sequence). Trimming cost V 8 bases and J 4 bases; bases outside gene matches: 5.

On this clone itself: A junction boundary mismatches the germline segment, possibly from a read error. V is TRBV19 and J is TRBJ2-5; no reliable D call. Germline V gene sequence: CDR1 LNHDA, CDR2 SQIVND (reference sequence). The CDR3 totals 11 residues. The DNA for the CDR3 is TGTGCCAGTAGTACCGGACCGACCAAGTACTTC. Translating gives CASSTGPTKYF.

The CDR3 sequence: CASSRNWRGDTQYF. The CDR3 DNA follows: TGCGCCAGCAGCCGGAATTGGAGGGGAGATACGCAGTATTTT. The chain couples TRBV4-1 to TRBJ2-3; D is perhaps TRBD2 (6 bases). CDR3 length: 14 residues. With 4 bases removed from V and 5 bases from J, the gap between germline ends came to 13 bases. Germline V CDR1 and CDR2: MGHRA, YSYEKL.

The chain carries TRBV14 and TRBJ2-7; possibly TRBD2 for D (6 bases). The CDR3 extends over 15 amino acids. Germline V lookup: CDR1 SGHDN, CDR2 FVKESK. The V gene lost 4 bases and the J gene lost 4 bases, with 17 bases spanning the gap. CDR3 sequence reads: CASSPTAGTGYEQYF. For the CDR3, the DNA is TGTGCCAGCAGCCCAACGGCGGGGACGGGATACGAGCAGTACTTC.

This clone was recorded many times. The chain has TRBV6-1 and TRBJ1-2; no clear D gene. Germline CDR1 reads MNHNS; CDR2 reads SASEGT. V gave up 2 bases and J gave up 5 bases, with 9 bases separating them. The CDR3 has 13 amino acids. As DNA, the CDR3 is TGTGCCAGCAGTGAATCATATGATTATGGCTACACCTTC. Protein: CASSESYDYGYTF.

In the case of this clone: This sample also contains other DNA sequences that code for the same CDR3. The rearrangement uses TRBV6-6 and TRBJ1-5; D uncertain. The germline V and J ends were trimmed by 0 bases and 7 bases, with 10 bases remaining between them. Germline V gene lookup returns CDR1 MNHNY and CDR2 SVGAGI (reference sequence). The CDR3 totals 14 residues. CDR3 loop: CASSYSGGGQPQHF. The CDR3 DNA follows: TGTGCCAGCAGTTACTCGGGAGGAGGCCAGCCCCAGCATTTT.

A few counts support this clone. CDR3 sequence (DNA): TGTGCCAGCACAACAGGGACCAGCTCTGGAAACACCATATATTTT. As protein: CASTTGTSSGNTIYF. V and J are TRBV6-1 and TRBJ1-3, with D possibly TRBD1 on 6 matching bases. This CDR3 has 15 residues. The V end lost 7 bases, the J end lost 0 bases, and 13 bases lay between the germline ends. Germline V gives CDR1 MNHNS, CDR2 SASEGT.

This chain uses TRBV29-1 with TRBJ1-1, with D uncertain. V lost 0 bases to trimming and J lost 5 bases, with 16 bases between them. The CDR3 consists of 15 residues. Germline V gene sequence: CDR1 SQVTM, CDR2 ANQGSEA. The CDR3 protein is CSVEDPGAPGTEAFF. As DNA, the CDR3 is TGCAGCGTTGAAGATCCGGGAGCCCCTGGGACTGAAGCTTTCTTT. The full variable domain, its missing parts supplied by reference TRBV29-1 and TRBJ1-1, is SAVISQKPSRDICQRGTSLTIQCQVDSQVTMMFWYRQQPGQSLTLIATANQGSEATYESGFVIDKFPISRPNLTFSTLTVSNMSPEDSSIYLCSVEDPGAPGTEAFFGQGTRLTVV.